This T cell receptor (beta chain) was captured by sequencing in a study of PD-L1 blockade in urothelial cancer. At the level of the study: Patients' prior chemotherapy regimens numbered 0 to 3. Median blood clonality was around 0.074, with tens of thousands of unique TCRs. Study-level results: Those with durable benefit had larger increases in tumor-associated blood clones at 3 weeks.

Time point meaning: pretreatment peripheral blood. Samples spanned pretreatment and treatment, with 1 to 8 time points per patient. This clone was found a few times. What it recognizes is unknown. TCRdb keeps only in-frame clones here, not all; method: immunoSEQ multiplex PCR. Of about 87,000 clones in the sample, 80% to 90% were seen once. The V gene end was trimmed by 4 bases and the J gene end by 6 bases; junction bases not matched to a gene: 11. In germline, CDR1 is SGDLS, CDR2 YYNGEE. The CDR3 extends over 16 amino acids. The material was PBMCs, obtained around atezolizumab (anti-PD-L1) treatment. V gene TRBV9 combines with J gene TRBJ2-5; 11 bases agree with TRBD1. The TCR sequence derives from a woman older than 75 with urothelial cancer. Here the CDR3 DNA reads TGTGCCAGCAGCCCGACGGGGACAGGGGGATCAAAGACCCAGTACTTC. Amino acids: CASSPTGTGGSKTQYF.